Listed here are 29 T cell receptor beta chains from one sample, sequenced in a study of radiation and T cells in renal cell carcinoma. Stated time point: baseline pretreatment blood. Treatment indicated: 15 Gy SBRT to primary tumor, nephrectomy 4 weeks later. Using immunoSEQ multiplex PCR, the repertoire was profiled, and TCRdb retains in-frame clones only, with some absent. The table includes roughly 150,000 clones, about 85% detected once. The source was blood, collected from a patient whose treatment included radiotherapy and nephrectomy. Receptors were obtained from a woman in her seventies with renal cell carcinoma.

This clone was found a few times. The chain links TRBV7-9 to TRBJ1-1; D perhaps matches TRBD1 (6 bases). The CDR3 spans 17 residues. The V and J ends lost 7 bases and 3 bases respectively, with 24 bases between them. From germline, CDR1 is SEHNR and CDR2 FQNEAQ (reference sequence). The CDR3 is CASTNPTGNRYDTEAFF. The CDR3 nucleotides are TGTGCCAGCACCAACCCTACAGGGAATCGGTATGACACTGAAGCTTTCTTT.

This clone was seen just once. V and J are TRBV28 and TRBJ1-4; unclear D gene. The germline gives CDR1 MDHEN, CDR2 SYDVKM. V lost 7 bases to trimming and J lost 8 bases, with 20 bases between them. The CDR3 sequence is 15 residues long. Here the CDR3 reads CASTERSGVAEKLFF. CDR3 DNA sequence: TGTGCCAGCACCGAAAGGTCCGGGGTAGCGGAAAAACTGTTTTTT.

This chain connects TRBV5-1 to TRBJ2-7; 8 bases are a match to TRBD1. There are 15 residues in the CDR3. The junction had 4 bases not matched to a gene; V was cut back by 2 bases and J by 0 bases. Germline assignment: CDR1 SGHRS and CDR2 YFSETQ. The CDR3 spells CASSLGQGVSYEQYF. The CDR3 DNA sequence: TGCGCCAGCAGCTTAGGACAGGGCGTCTCCTACGAGCAGTACTTC. The whole variable domain, filled in from reference TRBV5-1 and TRBJ2-7, reads KAGVTQTPRYLIKTRGQQVTLSCSPISGHRSVSWYQQTPGQGLQFLFEYFSETQRNKGNFPGRFSGRQFSNSRSEMNVSTLELGDSALYLCASSLGQGVSYEQYFGPGTRLTVT.

The chain joins TRBV28 to TRBJ1-4; 7 nucleotides align to TRBD1. The CDR3 has 14 amino acids. Germline V gene lookup returns CDR1 MDHEN and CDR2 SYDVKM. Trimming removed 6 bases from V and 2 bases from J; junction bases left unmatched: 3. DNA for the CDR3: TGTGCCAGCAGCCCGGGACAGACTAATGAAAAACTGTTTTTT. It specifies CASSPGQTNEKLFF.

V gene TRBV18 combines with J gene TRBJ2-3; 10 positions match TRBD1. V lost 2 bases, J lost 6 bases, and 2 bases stayed unmatched. Germline-derived CDR1 and CDR2 are KGHSH and LQKENI. The CDR3 covers 14 residues. The DNA for the CDR3 is TGTGCCAGCTCACCAACGGGACAGGGGGATACGCAGTATTTT. It encodes CASSPTGQGDTQYF.

This rearrangement joins TRBV6-1 to TRBJ2-6; D not certain. Germline-derived CDR1 and CDR2 are MNHNS and SASEGT. This CDR3 comprises 13 residues. V shed 7 bases and J shed 4 bases, with 8 bases lying between them. The CDR3 bases are TGTGCCAGCAAGATGGCCGGGGCCAACGTCCTGACTTTC. Protein: CASKMAGANVLTF.

This clone has only one observation. The rearrangement uses TRBV9 and TRBJ2-7, with 11 nucleotides matching TRBD2. V lost 3 bases, J lost 6 bases, and 5 bases stayed unmatched. Per the germline V gene, CDR1 is SGDLS and CDR2 is YYNGEE. This CDR3 has 14 amino acids. CDR3 sequence: CASSGGTSGGEQYF. CDR3 nucleotide sequence: TGTGCCAGCAGCGGAGGAACTAGCGGGGGCGAGCAGTACTTC.

V usage is TRBV4-3 and J usage is TRBJ1-1, with D hard to call. CDR3 size: 13 residues. CDR1 and CDR2 (germline): LGHNA, YSLEER. The V end lost 0 bases, the J end lost 3 bases, and 5 bases lay between the germline ends. Here the CDR3 DNA reads TGCGCCAGCAGCCAAGAGGGGTACACTGAAGCTTTCTTT. Translated: CASSQEGYTEAFF.

The chain uses TRBV7-2 and TRBJ2-3, with TRBD2 matching 8 bases. Germline V gene data show CDR1 as SGHTA and CDR2 as FQGNSA. The CDR3 contains 16 residues. V trimming: 5 bases; J trimming: 5 bases; junction bases outside the gene matches: 12. The CDR3 loop reads CASSPQGRGGQDTQYF. The CDR3 DNA is TGTGCCAGCAGCCCCCAAGGCCGGGGGGGCCAAGATACGCAGTATTTT.

The V and J genes are TRBV4-2 and TRBJ1-2; 9 bases match TRBD1. This CDR3 spans 16 amino acids. The ends lost 4 bases at V and 0 bases at J; junction bases unmatched: 6. In germline, CDR1 is LGHNA, CDR2 YNFKEQ. The chain's CDR3 is CASSRSGTGSNYGYTF. Written as DNA, the CDR3 is TGTGCCAGCAGCCGGTCCGGGACAGGGTCTAACTATGGCTACACCTTC.

The chain has TRBV6-5 and TRBJ2-2; D is uncertain. The CDR3 length is 15 residues. Trimming took 6 bases from V and 5 from J, leaving 16 bases between them. CDR1 is MNHEY, CDR2 SVGAGI, per germline. For the CDR3, the DNA is TGTGCCAGCAGAAAAACATACTCGAGTACCGGGGAGCTGTTTTTT. Translating it yields CASRKTYSSTGELFF.

This chain joins TRBV7-3 and TRBJ1-6; the match to TRBD1 covers 7 bases. The germline CDR1 and CDR2 sequences are SGHTA and FQGTGA. V was clipped by 5 bases and J by 9 bases; unmatched bases: 10. CDR3 length equals 15 residues. The CDR3 coding sequence is TGTGCCAGCAGCCTCAGACCGGGACAGCCTTCACCCCTCCACTTT. Encoded protein: CASSLRPGQPSPLHF. Using reference TRBV7-3 and TRBJ1-6 for the parts outside the CDR3, the full variable domain is GAGVSQTPSNKVTEKGKYVELRCDPISGHTALYWYRQSLGQGPEFLIYFQGTGAADDSGLPNDRFFAVRPEGSVSTLKIQRTERGDSAVYLCASSLRPGQPSPLHFGNGTRLTVT.

The chain carries TRBV19 and TRBJ1-1; D unclear. CDR1 is LNHDA, CDR2 SQIVND, per germline (reference sequence). CDR3 length: 13 residues. V was cut by 7 bases and J by 1 base, with 10 bases left in between. CDR3 protein: CASITQKNTEAFF. The CDR3 region has the DNA TGTGCCAGTATTACTCAAAAGAACACTGAAGCTTTCTTT.

This chain uses TRBV5-1 with TRBJ1-1, with TRBD1 as a possible D gene (5 bases). Germline V gene lookup returns CDR1 SGHRS and CDR2 YFSETQ. Trimming shortened V by 0 bases and J by 0 bases, and 9 bases separated the two germline ends. The CDR3 extends over 15 amino acids. The CDR3 nucleotides are TGCGCCAGCAGCTTGGAGGGGACCATGAACACTGAAGCTTTCTTT. Its translation is CASSLEGTMNTEAFF.

V and J are TRBV2 and TRBJ2-1, with TRBD2 matching over 10 bases. Losses at the gene ends were 2 bases for V and 3 bases for J; bases not matched to a gene: 1. CDR3 size: 15 residues. CDR1 is SNHLY, CDR2 FYNNEI, per germline. CDR3 nucleotide sequence: TGTGCCAGCAGTGAAACTAGCGGGGACTACAATGAGCAGTTCTTC. Its translation: CASSETSGDYNEQFF.

V usage is TRBV14 and J usage is TRBJ2-2; D might be TRBD1 (6 bases). The ends were cut back, 1 base at V and 3 bases at J, with 12 bases in the middle. The germline CDR1 and CDR2 sequences are SGHDN and FVKESK. This CDR3 comprises 16 residues. The CDR3 bases are TGTGCCAGCAGCCAAGCGGTATACAGGGACACCGGGGAGCTGTTTTTT. Its protein is CASSQAVYRDTGELFF.

The chain carries TRBV19 and TRBJ2-7; D might be TRBD1 (5 bases). Trimming removed 0 bases from V and 2 bases from J, with 8 bases in between. The CDR3 spans 14 residues. Germline lookup yields CDR1 LNHDA and CDR2 SQIVND (reference sequence). CDR3 amino acids: CASSIDRGPYEQYF. The CDR3 nucleotides read TGTGCCAGTAGTATAGATAGGGGCCCCTACGAGCAGTACTTC.

The chain links TRBV7-6 to TRBJ1-1, with D possibly TRBD1 on 5 matching bases. Trimming removed 2 bases from V and 0 bases from J, with 7 bases in between. The CDR3 is made up of 14 amino acids. Germline V gene data show CDR1 as SGHVS and CDR2 as FNYEAQ. This chain's CDR3 is CASSLQGLNTEAFF. As DNA, the CDR3 is TGTGCCAGCAGCTTACAGGGATTGAACACTGAAGCTTTCTTT.

The chain recombines TRBV6-1 with TRBJ1-1; D might be TRBD1 (6 bases). Between the trimmed V and J ends, which lost 6 bases and 11 bases, there was a span of 22 bases. This CDR3 comprises 14 residues. Germline V gene lookup returns CDR1 MNHNS and CDR2 SASEGT. The CDR3 DNA sequence: TGTGCCAGCAGCCCAAACCGGGCCTCAGGGGAGGCTTTCTTT. Translating gives CASSPNRASGEAFF.

This chain connects TRBV9 to TRBJ1-2, with D tentatively TRBD1 (6 bases). Germline-derived CDR1 and CDR2 are SGDLS and YYNGEE. V was trimmed by 0 bases and J by 8 bases, leaving 14 bases between them. The CDR3 is 14 residues long. CDR3 sequence (DNA): TGTGCCAGCAGCGTAGGGCAGGGGATCAGGGGCTACACCTTC. As protein: CASSVGQGIRGYTF.

The chain is built from TRBV28 and TRBJ2-1; unclear D gene. The V end was cut by 4 bases, the J end by 3 bases, with 10 bases between. CDR3 length: 14 residues. The germline V gene has CDR1 MDHEN and CDR2 SYDVKM. The CDR3 nucleotides read TGTGCCAGCAGTTCTCCCGACGGCTACAATGAGCAGTTCTTC. It specifies CASSSPDGYNEQFF.

The chain links TRBV10-3 to TRBJ1-3; weak D call: TRBD1 (6 bases). The V and J ends lost 4 bases and 4 bases respectively, with 14 bases between them. CDR3 length equals 15 residues. The germline V gene has CDR1 ENHRY and CDR2 SYGVKD. CDR3 residues: CAISGQDSRGNTIYF. CDR3 DNA: TGTGCCATCAGTGGACAGGATTCGAGGGGAAACACCATATATTTT.

The chain combines TRBV28 with TRBJ1-1; D gene uncertain. Germline V lookup: CDR1 MDHEN, CDR2 SYDVKM. Trimming took 6 bases from V and 4 from J, leaving 3 bases between them. This CDR3 is 10 amino acids long. In DNA form, the CDR3 reads TGTGCCAGCAGGGGCACTGAAGCTTTCTTT. Amino acid sequence: CASRGTEAFF.

The V call is TRBV27, the J call TRBJ1-5; D is perhaps TRBD1 (5 bases). The germline V gene encodes CDR1 MNHEY and CDR2 SMNVEV (reference sequence). CDR3 size: 14 residues. Trimming removed 2 bases at V and 2 bases at J, with 7 bases between. CDR3: CASSLEGGNQPQHF. Here the CDR3 DNA reads TGTGCCAGCAGTTTAGAAGGGGGCAATCAGCCCCAGCATTTT.

This clone was found once. The rearrangement uses TRBV7-9 and TRBJ1-2, with D uncertain. This CDR3 contains 13 residues. CDR1 and CDR2 (germline): SEHNR, FQNEAQ (reference sequence). The germline V and J ends were trimmed by 3 bases and 4 bases, with 9 bases remaining between them. CDR3 sequence: CASSFGVGYGYTF. The CDR3 DNA is TGTGCCAGCAGCTTCGGGGTCGGCTATGGCTACACCTTC. Variable domain in full (rest from reference TRBV7-9 and TRBJ1-2): DTGVSQNPRHKITKRGQNVTFRCDPISEHNRLYWYRQTLGQGPEFLTYFQNEAQLEKSRLLSDRFSAERPKGSFSTLEIQRTEQGDSAMYLCASSFGVGYGYTFGSGTRLTVV.

This rearrangement joins TRBV13 to TRBJ2-6; D perhaps matches TRBD1 (6 bases). The V gene's germline CDR1 is PRHDT and CDR2 FYEKMQ (reference sequence). The CDR3 extends over 19 amino acids. Trimming pared 6 bases from V and 0 bases from J, leaving 21 bases between. The CDR3 here is CASRRSRGSPLSGANVLTF. CDR3 coding DNA: TGTGCCAGCAGGCGGAGCAGGGGTTCCCCTCTCTCTGGGGCCAACGTCCTGACTTTC.

The chain combines TRBV2 with TRBJ1-1; D not resolved. From germline, CDR1 is SNHLY and CDR2 FYNNEI. The CDR3 runs 16 residues. V lost 1 base and J lost 4, with 16 bases in between. CDR3 sequence reads: CASSEETAELGTEAFF. The CDR3 coding sequence is TGTGCCAGCAGTGAAGAAACAGCGGAATTGGGCACTGAAGCTTTCTTT.

The count of this clone is one. The chain uses TRBV7-9 and TRBJ1-4, with a possible D match to TRBD1 (6 bases). CDR3 length: 15 residues. Germline V CDR1 and CDR2: SEHNR, FQNEAQ (reference sequence). V lost 5 bases and J 7 bases, leaving 17 bases between the germline ends. In DNA, the CDR3 is TGTGCCAGCAGCAGGGGGGGAAAAGAGAGTGAAAAACTGTTTTTT. Its protein product is CASSRGGKESEKLFF.

The gene calls are TRBV7-9 and TRBJ1-1; D might be TRBD1 (5 bases). The CDR3 is 14 residues long. In germline, CDR1 is SEHNR, CDR2 FQNEAQ (reference sequence). Between the trimmed V and J ends, which lost 0 bases and 1 base, there was a span of 6 bases. The CDR3 region is CASSLADRNTEAFF. Here the CDR3 DNA reads TGTGCCAGCAGCTTAGCTGACAGGAACACTGAAGCTTTCTTT.